Below, 20 T cell receptor beta chains from the same sample are listed, as sequenced in a study of blood T cells in healthy people across ages. The use of a sample-barcoded 5' primer and a J-beta primer mix characterized a second PCR of about 6 to 12 cycles. TCRdb passed the 5' RACE reads through MiXCR, listing each CDR3 protein once. Here the sample spans roughly 1.5 million distinct CDR3 sequences, approximately 39% being singletons. Sequencing was done on a sample of blood. These receptors came from a woman aged 18-29 years in good health.

A few counts support this clonotype. J is TRBJ2-7 and V is TRBV27; TRBD1 agrees at 7 bases. Trimming cost V 5 bases and J 2 bases; bases outside gene matches: 6. There are 14 residues in the CDR3. The germline gives CDR1 MNHEY, CDR2 SMNVEV (reference sequence). The CDR3: CASSLDRDPYEQYF. In DNA form, the CDR3 reads TGTGCCAGCAGTCTTGACAGGGATCCCTACGAGCAGTACTTC.

This clonotype was counted a single time. J is TRBJ2-7 and V is TRBV27, with D possibly TRBD1 on 6 matching bases. CDR1 and CDR2 from the germline V gene are MNHEY and SMNVEV (reference sequence). Between the trimmed V and J ends, which lost 0 bases and 0 bases, there was a span of 15 bases. The CDR3 is 17 amino acids. The CDR3 loop is CASSLSGQGSRSYEQYF. The CDR3 DNA reads TGTGCCAGCAGTTTATCGGGTCAGGGGTCCCGCTCCTACGAGCAGTACTTC.

This sequence joins TRBV4-1 and TRBJ2-1, with 15 bases aligning to TRBD2. The J segment lost 9 bases and the V segment lost 0 bases, leaving 12 bases of the junction unmatched. Germline assignment: CDR1 MGHRA and CDR2 YSYEKL. The CDR3 is made up of 19 amino acids. The CDR3 region is CASSQDPRRTSGGAREQFF. As DNA, the CDR3 is TGCGCCAGCAGCCAAGATCCCCGGAGGACTAGCGGGGGGGCGCGTGAGCAGTTCTTC.

The genes are TRBV28 and TRBJ2-3; D perhaps matches TRBD2 (5 bases). The V gene lost 3 bases and the J gene lost 0 bases, with 16 bases spanning the gap. The germline gives CDR1 MDHEN, CDR2 SYDVKM. CDR3 length: 17 amino acids. The CDR3 coding sequence is TGTGCCAGCAGTTTGCCGCCCGCTAGCAGAAGCACAGATACGCAGTATTTT. Translating it yields CASSLPPASRSTDTQYF.

This clonotype is a singleton in its sample. V is TRBV7-9 and J is TRBJ2-5, with unresolved D. Trimming removed 6 bases at V and 5 bases at J, with 10 bases between. The CDR3 consists of 12 residues. Germline V gene data show CDR1 as SEHNR and CDR2 as FQNEAQ (reference sequence). CDR3 nucleotides: TGTGCCAGCAGAGGAGTTCCGGAGACCCAGTACTTC. Translation: CASRGVPETQYF.

At least ten counts were recorded for this clonotype. The germline gene is not matched at one end of the junction; a read error may be the cause. The rearrangement uses TRBV5-1 and TRBJ1-1, with 9 bases lining up with TRBD1. Germline V lookup: CDR1 SGHRS, CDR2 YFSETQ. This CDR3 spans 14 amino acids. The CDR3 bases are TGTGCCAGCAGTTGGGACAGGGTGAACACTGAAGCTTTCTTT. This encodes CASSWDRVNTEAFF.

The chain uses TRBV10-2 and TRBJ2-7; D remains ambiguous. The CDR3 extends over 14 amino acids. The germline V and J ends were trimmed by 2 bases and 2 bases, with 10 bases remaining between them. Germline loops: CDR1 WSHSY, CDR2 SAAADI. CDR3 region: CASSEIQCTYEQYF. As DNA, the CDR3 is TGCGCCAGCAGTGAGATACAATGTACCTACGAGCAGTACTTC.

This clonotype was observed a handful of times. This chain joins TRBV18 and TRBJ1-2, with TRBD1 identical over 9 bases. J gave up 4 bases and V 10 bases, and 7 bases lay outside the gene matches. The CDR3 has 13 residues. Germline values: CDR1 KGHSH, CDR2 LQKENI. The CDR3 nucleotides are TGTGCCACCACGGGACAGGGAGGCTATGGCTACACCTTC. Translated: CATTGQGGYGYTF.

This chain joins TRBV6-6 and TRBJ1-2; D might be TRBD1 (5 bases). The V gene lost 5 bases and the J gene lost 0 bases, with 10 bases spanning the gap. The CDR3 is 14 amino acids. Germline CDR1 reads MNHNY; CDR2 reads SVGAGI (reference sequence). This chain's CDR3 is CASSARGANYGYTF. The CDR3 DNA sequence: TGTGCCAGCAGTGCTAGGGGAGCTAACTATGGCTACACCTTC.

The chain links TRBV5-1 to TRBJ1-4; no definite D call. CDR3 length equals 17 residues. Germline CDR1 is SGHRS and CDR2 is YFSETQ. V was shortened by 0 bases and J by 3 bases, with 15 bases between the two germline ends. The CDR3 DNA reads as TGCGCCAGCAGCTTGGATCCGGATAGTGCAGCTAATGAAAAACTGTTTTTT. It translates to CASSLDPDSAANEKLFF.

The genes are TRBV24-1 and TRBJ2-5, with D perhaps TRBD1 (5 bases). Trimming cost V 0 bases and J 1 base, with 8 bases left between them. Germline V gene data show CDR1 as KGHDR and CDR2 as SFDVKD. This CDR3 region has 15 residues. The CDR3 loop is CATSDLGAPQETQYF. The CDR3 DNA is TGTGCCACCAGTGATTTGGGGGCCCCCCAAGAGACCCAGTACTTC.

This clonotype was picked up a small number of times. The CDR3 DNA is TGCAGTGCTAGAGAACCGCCGGGACTAGCGGTTTACAATGAGCAGTTCTTC. This translates into CSAREPPGLAVYNEQFF. V and J are TRBV20-1 and TRBJ2-1; 11 bases agree with TRBD2. Germline V CDR1 and CDR2: DFQATT, SNEGSKA (reference sequence). Germline trimming cut 0 bases from V and 4 bases from J; bases unmatched to any gene: 8. This CDR3 contains 17 residues.

This clonotype showed up just once. The rearrangement links TRBV15 to TRBJ2-5; the D call may be TRBD1 or TRBD2 (5 bases each). Trimming pared 0 bases from V and 5 bases from J, leaving 13 bases between. The CDR3 covers 15 residues. Per the germline V gene, CDR1 is LNHNV and CDR2 is YYDKDF (reference sequence). The CDR3 protein is CATSRDRGRMETQYF. The CDR3, as DNA: TGTGCCACCAGCAGAGATCGGGGCAGGATGGAGACCCAGTACTTC.

This clonotype was observed a few times. The V and J genes are TRBV5-1 and TRBJ2-1, with D perhaps matching TRBD1 (5 bases). V lost 0 bases and J 8 bases, leaving 15 bases between the germline ends. The germline CDR1 and CDR2 sequences are SGHRS and YFSETQ. CDR3 length equals 15 residues. CDR3 bases: TGCGCCAGCAGCTTGGAGGCAGGGTTTATAGATGAGCAGTTCTTC. Residues: CASSLEAGFIDEQFF.

This clonotype was counted between two and nine times. The chain couples TRBV7-2 to TRBJ2-7, with D unresolved. The CDR3 is 11 residues long. In germline, CDR1 is SGHTA, CDR2 FQGNSA. V was shortened by 5 bases and J by 6 bases, with 8 bases between the two germline ends. The CDR3 sequence: CASSVGFEQYF. DNA for the CDR3: TGTGCCAGCAGCGTTGGCTTCGAGCAGTACTTC.

The V gene is TRBV2, the J gene TRBJ2-3, with D unresolved. Per the germline V gene, CDR1 is SNHLY and CDR2 is FYNNEI. The V end was cut by 7 bases, the J end by 6 bases, with 17 bases between. This CDR3 region has 14 residues. The CDR3 sequence is CASIATYLADTQYF. CDR3 nucleotides: TGTGCCAGCATAGCCACCTACTTGGCGGATACGCAGTATTTT.

V gene TRBV12-5 combines with J gene TRBJ2-6; no firm D call. Germline CDR1 is LGHNT and CDR2 is FRNRAP. CDR3 length equals 14 residues. V lost 1 base and J lost 2, with 3 bases in between. The CDR3 loop reads CASGLDPGANVLTF. The CDR3 nucleotides read TGTGCTAGTGGTTTGGACCCTGGGGCCAACGTCCTGACTTTC. Based on the CDR3 plus reference TRBV12-5 and TRBJ2-6, the full variable domain is DARVTQTPRHKVTEMGQEVTMRCQPILGHNTVFWYRQTMMQGLELLAYFRNRAPLDDSGMPKDRFSAEMPDATLATLKIQPSEPRDSAVYFCASGLDPGANVLTFGAGSRLTVL.

This clonotype was observed a few times. This sequence joins TRBV7-9 and TRBJ2-7, with a tentative D call TRBD2 (5 bases). The length of the CDR3 is 16 residues. With 5 bases removed from V and 3 bases from J, the gap between germline ends came to 20 bases. Germline CDR1 is SEHNR and CDR2 is FQNEAQ (reference sequence). The CDR3 loop is CASSPSEGEQFYEQYF. CDR3 sequence (DNA): TGTGCCAGCAGCCCCTCCGAGGGAGAACAATTCTACGAGCAGTACTTC.

This clonotype was picked up one time. For the CDR3, the DNA is TGTGCCAGCAGCGGATGGGGACTTTATCAGCCCCAGCATTTT. Amino acids: CASSGWGLYQPQHF. The gene calls are TRBV25-1 and TRBJ1-5, with D perhaps TRBD1 (5 bases). The CDR3 consists of 14 residues. V lost 6 bases and J 5 bases, leaving 14 bases between the germline ends. From germline, CDR1 is MGHDK and CDR2 SYGVNS.

The chain is built from TRBV6-5 and TRBJ1-2, with D unresolved. The CDR3 runs to 15 residues. Per germline, CDR1 MNHEY and CDR2 SVGAGI. Trimming shortened V by 7 bases and J by 8 bases, and 23 bases separated the two germline ends. The CDR3 sequence is CASKLVWPSGRGYTF. The DNA for the CDR3 is TGTGCCAGCAAACTCGTGTGGCCTAGTGGGAGAGGCTACACCTTC.